Presented here are 20 T cell receptor beta chains from one specimen sequenced in a study of blood T cells in healthy people across ages. A J-beta primer mix and a sample-barcoded 5' primer were used in a second PCR of about 7 to 11 cycles. TCRdb independently ran MiXCR on the 5' RACE reads; one entry per CDR3 protein. This repertoire shows around 1.7 million distinct CDR3 sequences, approximately 30% found once; its top ten account for about 8%. Material for sequencing was blood. These receptors originate from a woman in her twenties or thirties in good health.

This clonotype was recorded at least ten times. This rearrangement joins TRBV7-2 to TRBJ2-5, with TRBD1 as a possible D gene (6 bases). Germline CDR1 SGHTA, CDR2 FQGNSA. The ends were cut back, 2 bases at V and 5 bases at J, with 15 bases in the middle. The CDR3 totals 15 residues. DNA for the CDR3: TGTGCCAGCAGCTTACAGGGGCAGGGTTCGGAGACCCAGTACTTC. This translates into CASSLQGQGSETQYF.

DNA of the CDR3: TGTGCCACCAGCAGAGATTCGGGACTGTACACCGGGGAGCTGTTTTTT. Amino acids: CATSRDSGLYTGELFF. This chain joins TRBV15 and TRBJ2-2; maybe TRBD2 (6 bases). Germline V gene lookup returns CDR1 LNHNV and CDR2 YYDKDF (reference sequence). V lost 0 bases and J 3 bases, leaving 11 bases between the germline ends. The CDR3 loop spans 16 amino acids.

This clonotype was seen a few times. The chain couples TRBV28 to TRBJ1-5; the D gene is possibly TRBD1 (5 bases). The CDR3 spans 16 residues. Trimming removed 5 bases from V and 0 bases from J, with 14 bases in between. Germline V gene sequence: CDR1 MDHEN, CDR2 SYDVKM. CDR3: CASSPARQYSNQPQHF. Here the CDR3 DNA reads TGTGCCAGCAGTCCAGCCAGACAGTATAGCAATCAGCCCCAGCATTTT. The full variable domain, with the rest looked up from reference TRBV28 and TRBJ1-5, is DVKVTQSSRYLVKRTGEKVFLECVQDMDHENMFWYRQDPGLGLRLIYFSYDVKMKEKGDIPEGYSVSREKKERFSLILESASTNQTSMYLCASSPARQYSNQPQHFGDGTRLSIL.

This clonotype was seen many times. V is TRBV20-1 and J is TRBJ2-3; D is perhaps TRBD2 (6 bases). Trimming cost V 6 bases and J 0 bases, with 19 bases left between them. CDR1 is DFQATT and CDR2 is SNEGSKA in the germline V gene (reference sequence). The CDR3 runs to 16 residues. The CDR3 region is CSAPPRPGTSTDTQYF. CDR3 bases: TGCAGTGCCCCCCCTCGCCCCGGGACTAGCACAGATACGCAGTATTTT.

DNA for the CDR3: TGTGCCAGCAGTTACGCCCGACAGGGCCGGGGAGCTTTCTTT. Amino acids: CASSYARQGRGAFF. The chain recombines TRBV6-5 with TRBJ1-1, with TRBD1 matching 7 bases. Germline loops: CDR1 MNHEY, CDR2 SVGAGI. V lost 2 bases, J lost 10 bases, and 10 bases stayed unmatched. This CDR3 has 14 residues.

This chain joins TRBV27 and TRBJ2-5; a possible D gene is TRBD2 (5 bases). The CDR3 length is 16 residues. Trimming took off 6 bases at V and 2 bases at J, with 19 bases between the two ends. Germline V gene sequence: CDR1 MNHEY, CDR2 SMNVEV (reference sequence). CDR3 bases: TGTGCCAGCAGCGGAGGCGGACGTAGGTGGCAAGAGACCCAGTACTTC. Protein product: CASSGGGRRWQETQYF.

The chain couples TRBV18 to TRBJ1-1, with TRBD1 identical over 8 bases. V lost 5 bases to trimming and J lost 0 bases; unmatched junction nucleotides: 8. Germline values: CDR1 KGHSH, CDR2 LQKENI. CDR3 length equals 16 residues. The CDR3, as DNA: TGTGCCAGCTCAGCAGGGACAGGTTCCATGAACACTGAAGCTTTCTTT. This translates into CASSAGTGSMNTEAFF.

The chain uses TRBV7-3 and TRBJ1-1; D may be TRBD1 (6 bases). With 4 bases removed from V and 1 base from J, the gap between germline ends came to 10 bases. The CDR3 contains 14 residues. The germline V gene has CDR1 SGHTA and CDR2 FQGTGA. The DNA for the CDR3 is TGTGCCAGCAGCTACGGGGGCCCGAACACTGAAGCTTTCTTT. Translating gives CASSYGGPNTEAFF.

The chain couples TRBV5-1 to TRBJ2-7; 7 bases line up with TRBD2. Losses at the gene ends were 4 bases for V and 0 bases for J; bases not matched to a gene: 10. From germline, CDR1 is SGHRS and CDR2 YFSETQ. This CDR3 spans 16 amino acids. CDR3 nucleotides: TGCGCCAGCAGCCCGAGGAGCGGGGCGCCCTCCTACGAGCAGTACTTC. This translates into CASSPRSGAPSYEQYF.

This clonotype was counted once. V is TRBV2 and J is TRBJ2-2; no clear D. The CDR3 has 15 amino acids. Germline V gene sequence: CDR1 SNHLY, CDR2 FYNNEI. Trimming pared 4 bases from V and 4 bases from J, leaving 13 bases between. The CDR3: CASSGHYAATGELFF. The CDR3 DNA follows: TGTGCCAGCAGTGGCCATTACGCGGCCACCGGGGAGCTGTTTTTT.

The chain carries TRBV12-3 or TRBV12-4 and TRBJ2-1; D is uncertain. The CDR3 has 15 residues. V lost 6 bases and J 0 bases, leaving 12 bases between the germline ends. CDR3 nucleotide sequence: TGTGCCAGCAGATCTCACGGATTCTCCTACAATGAGCAGTTCTTC. Amino acids: CASRSHGFSYNEQFF.

About this clonotype: The junction shows a germline mismatch at one end, possibly a read error. The rearrangement joins TRBV12-3 or TRBV12-4 to TRBJ2-7; possibly TRBD2 for D (5 bases). The CDR3 is 14 residues long. This CDR3 is CAGSSRTGAYEQYF. The CDR3 bases are TGTGCCGGCAGTTCCAGAACCGGGGCCTACGAGCAGTACTTC.

This clonotype has more than one count but fewer than ten. This chain links TRBV20-1 with TRBJ2-3; D remains ambiguous. This CDR3 is built from 16 residues. The V and J ends lost 0 bases and 2 bases respectively, with 15 bases between them. Germline assignment: CDR1 DFQATT and CDR2 SNEGSKA (reference sequence). The CDR3 bases are TGCAGTGCTAGAGATCGGTACGGCTCGAACACAGATACGCAGTATTTT. Encoded protein: CSARDRYGSNTDTQYF.

About this clonotype itself: A much larger clone sits a single nucleotide away, making a read error possible. The CDR3 loop reads CASSPGRRTYNEQYF. CDR3 nucleotides: TGTGCCAGCAGTCCCGGACGGAGGACCTACAATGAGCAGTACTTC. The chain carries TRBV7-7 and TRBJ2-5, with TRBD2 as a possible D gene (5 bases). This CDR3 contains 15 residues. Germline V lookup: CDR1 SSHAT, CDR2 FNYEAQ (reference sequence). Trimming removed 6 bases from V and 11 bases from J, with 25 bases in between.

This rearrangement joins TRBV6-6 to TRBJ2-5; a weak D match, TRBD1 (6 bases). The germline V gene has CDR1 MNHNY and CDR2 SVGAGI (reference sequence). This CDR3 is 15 amino acids long. Trimming cost V 0 bases and J 5 bases, with 13 bases left between them. CDR3 sequence: CASSYSGQGTETQYF. The CDR3 DNA sequence: TGTGCCAGCAGTTACTCGGGTCAGGGGACGGAGACCCAGTACTTC.

This clonotype was recorded a few times. The rearrangement links TRBV5-1 to TRBJ2-1; 8 bases line up with TRBD1. Germline CDR1 reads SGHRS; CDR2 reads YFSETQ. This CDR3 is 17 amino acids long. With V trimmed by 4 bases and J by 2 bases, 11 bases remained unmatched. CDR3 amino acids: CASSPVPQGAAYNEQFF. The CDR3 region has the DNA TGCGCCAGCAGCCCTGTACCTCAGGGGGCGGCCTACAATGAGCAGTTCTTC. Full variable domain (missing parts from reference TRBV5-1 and TRBJ2-1): KAGVTQTPRYLIKTRGQQVTLSCSPISGHRSVSWYQQTPGQGLQFLFEYFSETQRNKGNFPGRFSGRQFSNSRSEMNVSTLELGDSALYLCASSPVPQGAAYNEQFFGPGTRLTVL.

V usage is TRBV7-2 and J usage is TRBJ2-7; 8 bases fit TRBD2. Germline trimming cut 7 bases from V and 4 bases from J; bases unmatched to any gene: 9. The CDR3 is 14 residues long. CDR1 and CDR2 from the germline V gene are SGHTA and FQGNSA. The CDR3, as DNA: TGTGCCAGCACCTTTAGCGGGACCCAATACGAGCAGTACTTC. Translation gives CASTFSGTQYEQYF.

The chain carries TRBV5-1 and TRBJ2-7; 8 nucleotides line up with TRBD1. The J call could be wrong; TRBJ2-5 is a better fit for the DNA end. This CDR3 is 18 amino acids long. Germline CDR1 reads SGHRS; CDR2 reads YFSETQ. The CDR3 loop is CASSLTSTTDREAETQYF. The CDR3 DNA sequence: TGCGCCAGCAGCTTGACGTCCACAACGGACAGGGAGGCGGAGACCCAGTACTTC.

The table lists this clonotype with many counts. The J gene is TRBJ2-7, the V gene TRBV20-1; 10 nucleotides agree with TRBD2. Germline assignment: CDR1 DFQATT and CDR2 SNEGSKA (reference sequence). The CDR3 is 14 amino acids. The junction had 6 bases not matched to a gene; V was cut back by 0 bases and J by 7 bases. CDR3 loop: CSARDPSGRGEQYF. CDR3 DNA: TGCAGTGCTAGAGATCCTAGCGGGAGAGGGGAGCAGTACTTC.

The chain joins TRBV5-5 to TRBJ2-1; D remains unclear. CDR1 SGHKS and CDR2 YYEKEE come from the germline V gene (reference sequence). Trimming stripped 4 bases from V and 0 bases from J, with 11 bases between. CDR3 length equals 15 residues. Here the CDR3 DNA reads TGTGCCAGCAGCCCCTGGAATCCCTCCTACAATGAGCAGTTCTTC. It yields the protein CASSPWNPSYNEQFF.